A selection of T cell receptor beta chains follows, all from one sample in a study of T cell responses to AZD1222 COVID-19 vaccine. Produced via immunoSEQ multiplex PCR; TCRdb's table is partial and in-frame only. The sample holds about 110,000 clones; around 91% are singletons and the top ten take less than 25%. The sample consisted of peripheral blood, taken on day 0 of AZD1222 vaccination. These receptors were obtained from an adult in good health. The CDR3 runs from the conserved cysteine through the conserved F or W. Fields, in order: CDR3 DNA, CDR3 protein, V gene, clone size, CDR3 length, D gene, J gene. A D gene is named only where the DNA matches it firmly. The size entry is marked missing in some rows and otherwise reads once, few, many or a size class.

CDR3 DNA: TGTGCCAGCAGCGTCGGGGGAACAGATACGCAGTATTTT
CDR3 protein: CASSVGGTDTQYF
V gene: TRBV9
clone size: -
CDR3 length: 13
D gene: -
J gene: TRBJ2-3

CDR3 DNA: TGTGCCAGCAGTCCCTGGGGGGAGCCTTCGAGCTCCTACAATGAGCAGTTCTTC
CDR3 protein: CASSPWGEPSSSYNEQFF
V gene: TRBV6-6
clone size: -
CDR3 length: 18
D gene: -
J gene: TRBJ2-1

CDR3 DNA: TGTGCCAGCAGCTTAGATAAACGGGGGTCTGGCTATGGCTACACCTTC
CDR3 protein: CASSLDKRGSGYGYTF
V gene: TRBV11-2
clone size: -
CDR3 length: 16
D gene: -
J gene: TRBJ1-2

CDR3 DNA: TGTGCCAGCCTCCCGGTGAGGGGGGCTAACTATGGCTACACCTTC
CDR3 protein: CASLPVRGANYGYTF
V gene: TRBV19
clone size: -
CDR3 length: 15
D gene: -
J gene: TRBJ1-2

CDR3 DNA: TGCAGTGCTAGAGCCGGAGTGTGGGCTTTCTTT
CDR3 protein: CSARAGVWAFF
V gene: TRBV20-1
clone size: -
CDR3 length: 11
D gene: -
J gene: TRBJ1-1

CDR3 DNA: TGCGCCAGCAGCTCCCTCCCTGCCGGGGGGGCTGGTAACATTCAGTACTTC
CDR3 protein: CASSSLPAGGAGNIQYF
V gene: TRBV5-1
clone size: -
CDR3 length: 17
D gene: TRBD2
J gene: TRBJ2-4

CDR3 DNA: TGTGCCAGCACTCTTGGACTAGCCAGCGAGCAGTACTTC
CDR3 protein: CASTLGLASEQYF
V gene: TRBV2
clone size: -
CDR3 length: 13
D gene: TRBD2
J gene: TRBJ2-7

CDR3 DNA: TGTGCCAGCAGCCCGGGACTAGCGAGGTACAATGAGCAGTTCTTC
CDR3 protein: CASSPGLARYNEQFF
V gene: TRBV11-3
clone size: -
CDR3 length: 15
D gene: TRBD2
J gene: TRBJ2-1

CDR3 DNA: TGTGCCAGCAGCCTGCGGACGGGTTCCTACGAGCAGTACTTC
CDR3 protein: CASSLRTGSYEQYF
V gene: TRBV7-2
clone size: -
CDR3 length: 14
D gene: -
J gene: TRBJ2-7

CDR3 DNA: TGTGCCAGCAGCTTATCCGGGACTACTAAAGAGACCCAGTACTTC
CDR3 protein: CASSLSGTTKETQYF
V gene: TRBV7-6
clone size: -
CDR3 length: 15
D gene: TRBD2
J gene: TRBJ2-5

CDR3 DNA: TGTGCCAGCAGTCCCGATCGGGTTAACACTGAAGCTTTCTTT
CDR3 protein: CASSPDRVNTEAFF
V gene: TRBV11-3
clone size: -
CDR3 length: 14
D gene: -
J gene: TRBJ1-1

CDR3 DNA: TGTGCCAGCAGCGTGGACTATCACAGGGAGAGAGGAAACACCATATATTTT
CDR3 protein: CASSVDYHRERGNTIYF
V gene: TRBV9
clone size: once
CDR3 length: 17
D gene: -
J gene: TRBJ1-3

CDR3 DNA: TGTGCCTGGAGTCAGGGAGCAGGGGGGCATGAAAAACTGTTTTTT
CDR3 protein: CAWSQGAGGHEKLFF
V gene: TRBV30
clone size: -
CDR3 length: 15
D gene: TRBD1
J gene: TRBJ1-4

CDR3 DNA: TGTGCCAGCTCACCCCTGGGAGGTTATGACGGGGAGCTGTTTTTT
CDR3 protein: CASSPLGGYDGELFF
V gene: TRBV18
clone size: -
CDR3 length: 15
D gene: -
J gene: TRBJ2-2

CDR3 DNA: TGCAGCGCGGAAGCGGGGGATTCCTACGAGCAGTACTTC
CDR3 protein: CSAEAGDSYEQYF
V gene: TRBV29-1
clone size: -
CDR3 length: 13
D gene: TRBD2
J gene: TRBJ2-7

CDR3 DNA: TGTGCCAGCAGCTTAAAGGGGGGGATTGAGCAGTTCTTC
CDR3 protein: CASSLKGGIEQFF
V gene: TRBV7-2
clone size: -
CDR3 length: 13
D gene: -
J gene: TRBJ2-1

CDR3 DNA: TGTGCCAGCAGTGAAGCGGCCTACGAGCAGTACTTC
CDR3 protein: CASSEAAYEQYF
V gene: TRBV6-1
clone size: -
CDR3 length: 12
D gene: -
J gene: TRBJ2-7

CDR3 DNA: TGTGCCAGCAGCCGGGGGGACAGCTCCTACAATGAGCAGTTCTTC
CDR3 protein: CASSRGDSSYNEQFF
V gene: TRBV3-1/TRBV3-2
clone size: -
CDR3 length: 15
D gene: -
J gene: TRBJ2-1

CDR3 DNA: TGTGCCAGCAGTTATCGGGCGGGGGCCCTCGCCAATGAGCAGTTCTTC
CDR3 protein: CASSYRAGALANEQFF
V gene: TRBV6-5
clone size: -
CDR3 length: 16
D gene: -
J gene: TRBJ2-1

CDR3 DNA: TGCGCCAGCAGCTTGCGGAGGGAGGGACAGGGTTTCTACGAGCAGTACTTC
CDR3 protein: CASSLRREGQGFYEQYF
V gene: TRBV5-1
clone size: -
CDR3 length: 17
D gene: TRBD1
J gene: TRBJ2-7

CDR3 DNA: TGTGCCAGCCTACAGGTGCCCTATGGCTACACCTTC
CDR3 protein: CASLQVPYGYTF
V gene: TRBV28
clone size: -
CDR3 length: 12
D gene: -
J gene: TRBJ1-2

CDR3 DNA: TGTGCCAGCAGCGTAGACCTTGTTTTGAACACTGAAGCTTTCTTT
CDR3 protein: CASSVDLVLNTEAFF
V gene: TRBV9
clone size: -
CDR3 length: 15
D gene: -
J gene: TRBJ1-1

CDR3 DNA: TGCGCCAGCACCGACTCAACCGAGCAGTACTTC
CDR3 protein: CASTDSTEQYF
V gene: TRBV5-1
clone size: -
CDR3 length: 11
D gene: -
J gene: TRBJ2-7

CDR3 DNA: TGCGCCAGCAGTCCTGACGGTTATCAGCCCCAGCATTTT
CDR3 protein: CASSPDGYQPQHF
V gene: TRBV5-1
clone size: -
CDR3 length: 13
D gene: -
J gene: TRBJ1-5

CDR3 DNA: TGTGCCAGCAGCTTAGACAGGGACCCTAACTATGGCTACACCTTC
CDR3 protein: CASSLDRDPNYGYTF
V gene: TRBV7-2
clone size: -
CDR3 length: 15
D gene: -
J gene: TRBJ1-2

CDR3 DNA: TGTGCCAGCAGCTTCGGGGATAATCAGCCCCAGCATTTT
CDR3 protein: CASSFGDNQPQHF
V gene: TRBV7-2
clone size: -
CDR3 length: 13
D gene: -
J gene: TRBJ1-5

CDR3 DNA: TGTGCCAGCAGAGGTCAGGGGATCACTGAAGCTTTCTTT
CDR3 protein: CASRGQGITEAFF
V gene: TRBV6-5
clone size: -
CDR3 length: 13
D gene: -
J gene: TRBJ1-1

CDR3 DNA: TGTGCCACTAGGTTGGGAGATACGCAGTATTTT
CDR3 protein: CATRLGDTQYF
V gene: TRBV24-1
clone size: -
CDR3 length: 11
D gene: -
J gene: TRBJ2-3

CDR3 DNA: TGTGCCAGCAGCGAGTCGTGGCAGGGAACTTTCTTT
CDR3 protein: CASSESWQGTFF
V gene: TRBV6-5
clone size: -
CDR3 length: 12
D gene: -
J gene: TRBJ1-1

CDR3 DNA: TGTGCCAGCAGCCAAGATACAGCGGGGGAGATGACGCAGTATTTT
CDR3 protein: CASSQDTAGEMTQYF
V gene: TRBV4-2
clone size: -
CDR3 length: 15
D gene: TRBD2
J gene: TRBJ2-3

CDR3 DNA: TGTGCCAGCAGTGAAGCGCAGGGGCGGATTGAAAAACTGTTTTTT
CDR3 protein: CASSEAQGRIEKLFF
V gene: TRBV2
clone size: -
CDR3 length: 15
D gene: -
J gene: TRBJ1-4

CDR3 DNA: TGTGCCAGCAGCTCCGGACAGGACTCTGGAAACACCATATATTTT
CDR3 protein: CASSSGQDSGNTIYF
V gene: TRBV7-8
clone size: -
CDR3 length: 15
D gene: TRBD1
J gene: TRBJ1-3

CDR3 DNA: TGTGCCAGCAGCTTCCGGCGGGGGGGAGGGACGGATACGCAGTATTTT
CDR3 protein: CASSFRRGGGTDTQYF
V gene: TRBV11-2
clone size: -
CDR3 length: 16
D gene: TRBD2
J gene: TRBJ2-3

CDR3 DNA: TGTGCCAGCAGCGCTGAGACAGCCTCCTACGAGCAGTACTTC
CDR3 protein: CASSAETASYEQYF
V gene: TRBV7-8
clone size: -
CDR3 length: 14
D gene: -
J gene: TRBJ2-7

CDR3 DNA: TGTGCCAGCAGTTCTAGCGGGGAATTCAATGAGCAGTTCTTC
CDR3 protein: CASSSSGEFNEQFF
V gene: TRBV6-5
clone size: -
CDR3 length: 14
D gene: TRBD2
J gene: TRBJ2-1

CDR3 DNA: TGTGCCAGTAGTATACCAGAGACCCAGTACTTC
CDR3 protein: CASSIPETQYF
V gene: TRBV19
clone size: -
CDR3 length: 11
D gene: -
J gene: TRBJ2-5

CDR3 DNA: TGTGCCAGCAGCTTAGTTGGGGACAGCGTTCTACCCTCTGGAAACACCATATATTTT
CDR3 protein: CASSLVGDSVLPSGNTIYF
V gene: TRBV7-9
clone size: -
CDR3 length: 19
D gene: TRBD1
J gene: TRBJ1-3

CDR3 DNA: TGCGCCAGCAGCTACAGGGTGGGTTACGAGCAGTACTTC
CDR3 protein: CASSYRVGYEQYF
V gene: TRBV5-1
clone size: -
CDR3 length: 13
D gene: -
J gene: TRBJ2-7

CDR3 DNA: TGTGCCAGCAGCGTAGCTGGGCTAGCGCACCATCAGTTCTTC
CDR3 protein: CASSVAGLAHHQFF
V gene: TRBV9
clone size: -
CDR3 length: 14
D gene: -
J gene: TRBJ2-1

CDR3 DNA: TGTGCCAGCAGACTAGCGGGGACCTACGAGCAGTACTTC
CDR3 protein: CASRLAGTYEQYF
V gene: TRBV12-3/TRBV12-4
clone size: -
CDR3 length: 13
D gene: TRBD2
J gene: TRBJ2-7

CDR3 DNA: TGTGCCAGCAGTTACGGCAATGAGCAGTTCTTC
CDR3 protein: CASSYGNEQFF
V gene: TRBV6-6
clone size: -
CDR3 length: 11
D gene: -
J gene: TRBJ2-1

CDR3 DNA: TGTGCCAGCGCACCCCTCTCCTATAATTCACCCCTCCACTTT
CDR3 protein: CASAPLSYNSPLHF
V gene: TRBV6-6
clone size: -
CDR3 length: 14
D gene: -
J gene: TRBJ1-6